This T cell receptor beta chain was recorded in a study of shared clonotypes between healthy human individuals. Germline CDR1 reads LNHNV; CDR2 reads YYDKDF (reference sequence). CDR3 length equals 16 residues. V shed 0 bases and J shed 5 bases, with 16 bases lying between them. General study findings and limits: The study's rarefaction showed incomplete sorted-subset sequencing despite large depth.

TCRdb keeps only in-frame clones here, not all; method: immunoSEQ multiplex PCR. Here the sample spans about 650,000 clones, roughly 95% being singletons. Only CD45RO-negative cells positively selected for CCR7 counted as naive CD8 cells, so terminally differentiated effector memory CD45RA+ cells were excluded. A single count supports this clone. Its target is unknown. The sequencing input was naive CD8+ T cells sorted from blood. The chain recombines TRBV15 with TRBJ1-1; no clear D. The sequence was collected from a woman aged 30 to 39 in good health. CDR3 in amino acids: CATSRDIGVRRTEAFF. The CDR3 DNA follows: TGTGCCACCAGCAGAGATATTGGTGTTCGGAGAACTGAAGCTTTCTTT.